One sample yielded the 21 T cell receptor beta chains listed below, sequenced in a study of blood T cells in healthy people across ages. Then a second PCR, running about 6 to 12 cycles, was carried out with a sample-barcoded 5' primer and a J-beta primer mix. Using its own MiXCR run on the 5' RACE reads, TCRdb lists one record per CDR3 protein. Here the sample spans about 780,000 distinct CDR3 sequences, about 59% being singletons. The sample taken for sequencing was blood. The receptors here all came from a young man in good health.

The chain carries TRBV20-1 and TRBJ2-7, with 7 nucleotides matching TRBD2. This CDR3 is 17 amino acids long. Germline CDR1 and CDR2: DFQATT and SNEGSKA (reference sequence). V lost 3 bases and J lost 5; bases outside the gene matches: 19. The chain's CDR3 is CSASNPREGTWGDEQYF. CDR3 coding DNA: TGCAGTGCTAGTAACCCAAGGGAGGGGACTTGGGGCGACGAGCAGTACTTC.

The V call is TRBV7-2, the J call TRBJ2-7; 8 bases match TRBD2. Germline trimming cut 6 bases from V and 7 bases from J; bases unmatched to any gene: 11. The CDR3 is made up of 14 amino acids. Germline V gives CDR1 SGHTA, CDR2 FQGNSA. CDR3 DNA sequence: TGTGCCAGCAGTCCCGATCCGACTAGCGTAGAGCAGTACTTC. Translated, it gives CASSPDPTSVEQYF.

As for this clonotype: One junction end does not reproduce the germline sequence, and a read error may be involved. This sequence joins TRBV10-3 and TRBJ2-1; D ambiguous. The DNA end favors TRBJ2-7, so the J call may be wrong. Germline CDR1 ENHRY, CDR2 SYGVKD. The CDR3 has 17 residues. The CDR3 sequence is CAIGESVDQINYNEQYF. In nucleotides, the CDR3 is TGTGCCATCGGTGAGTCTGTTGACCAAATCAATTACAATGAGCAGTACTTC.

The chain recombines TRBV6-2 or TRBV6-3 with TRBJ2-1, with D tentatively TRBD2 (6 bases). Germline lookup yields CDR1 MNHEY and CDR2 SVGEGT. V dropped 5 bases and J dropped 8 bases, with 13 bases sitting between them. The CDR3 loop spans 13 amino acids. CDR3 sequence reads: CASSATREHEQFF. The DNA of the CDR3 is TGTGCCAGCAGTGCGACTAGAGAGCATGAGCAGTTCTTC.

This clonotype showed up just a few times. The V call is TRBV20-1, the J call TRBJ2-1, with 7 nucleotides matching TRBD1. Per germline, CDR1 DFQATT and CDR2 SNEGSKA (reference sequence). V lost 2 bases and J lost 1; bases outside the gene matches: 5. The CDR3 length is 15 residues. In DNA form, the CDR3 reads TGCAGTGCTAGATCGGCGGACAGGTCCTACAATGAGCAGTTCTTC. As protein: CSARSADRSYNEQFF.

The rearrangement links TRBV13 to TRBJ2-6; 8 nucleotides line up with TRBD1. Germline V gives CDR1 PRHDT, CDR2 FYEKMQ (reference sequence). The V segment lost 5 bases and the J segment 0 bases; nucleotides outside the gene matches: 6. The CDR3 consists of 17 residues. The CDR3 nucleotides are TGTGCCAGCAGCCAGGACAGGGAGAGCTCTGGGGCCAACGTCCTGACTTTC. This translates into CASSQDRESSGANVLTF. The full variable domain, its missing parts supplied by reference TRBV13 and TRBJ2-6, is AAGVIQSPRHLIKEKRETATLKCYPIPRHDTVYWYQQGPGQDPQFLISFYEKMQSDKGSIPDRFSAQQFSDYHSELNMSSLELGDSALYFCASSQDRESSGANVLTFGAGSRLTVL.

CDR3: CASSSQGADNSPLHF. The CDR3 DNA follows: TGTGCCAGCAGCTCCCAGGGGGCGGATAATTCACCCCTCCACTTT. V gene TRBV7-2 combines with J gene TRBJ1-6; 8 nucleotides agree with TRBD1. CDR1 is SGHTA and CDR2 is FQGNSA in the germline V gene. CDR3 length: 15 amino acids. Trimming took 4 bases from V and 5 from J; bases not matched to a gene: 4.

This sequence joins TRBV6-5 and TRBJ2-1; D might be TRBD1 (5 bases). Germline loops: CDR1 MNHEY, CDR2 SVGAGI. The CDR3 covers 15 residues. V lost 5 bases, J lost 10 bases, and 21 bases lay in between. In nucleotides, the CDR3 is TGTGCCAGCAGTGTGGGCAGGGCTAATTCGGGCGAGCAGTTCTTC. Protein product: CASSVGRANSGEQFF.

The chain combines TRBV4-2 with TRBJ2-1; 14 bases fit TRBD2. V lost 2 bases, J lost 7 bases, and 7 bases stayed unmatched. CDR3 length: 17 amino acids. From germline, CDR1 is LGHNA and CDR2 YNFKEQ. The CDR3 is CASSQLTSGGAENEQFF. The CDR3 region has the DNA TGTGCCAGCAGCCAACTGACTAGCGGGGGGGCCGAAAATGAGCAGTTCTTC.

The chain recombines TRBV7-2 with TRBJ2-3, with 8 bases fitting TRBD2. J was trimmed by 2 bases and V by 1 base; bases with no gene match: 8. There are 17 residues in the CDR3. CDR1 and CDR2 (germline): SGHTA, FQGNSA. The CDR3 spells CASSLDYAGGYTDTQYF. The CDR3 DNA is TGTGCCAGCAGCTTAGACTACGCGGGGGGATACACAGATACGCAGTATTTT.

The rearrangement uses TRBV3-1 and TRBJ2-3; a weak D match, TRBD1 (5 bases). V lost 0 bases to trimming and J lost 0 bases, with 7 bases between them. Germline V lookup: CDR1 LGHDT, CDR2 YNNKEL (reference sequence). The CDR3 is 15 amino acids. DNA for the CDR3: TGTGCCAGCAGCCAAGATGGGGCTAGCACAGATACGCAGTATTTT. This gives the protein CASSQDGASTDTQYF.

This clonotype has just a few counts. The chain couples TRBV28 to TRBJ2-3; 10 bases map to TRBD1. The germline V gene encodes CDR1 MDHEN and CDR2 SYDVKM. Unmatched junction bases numbered 4, after V lost 5 bases and J lost 5 bases. The CDR3 length is 14 residues. DNA of the CDR3: TGTGCCAGCAGTACCGGGACAGGGGTAGATACGCAGTATTTT. Its protein product is CASSTGTGVDTQYF.

V is TRBV7-3 and J is TRBJ2-1; 7 bases are a match to TRBD2. Germline CDR1 SGHTA, CDR2 FQGTGA. The CDR3 totals 15 residues. The V segment lost 4 bases and the J segment 0 bases; nucleotides outside the gene matches: 3. The CDR3 loop is CASSSVAGSYNEQFF. The DNA for the CDR3 is TGTGCCAGCAGCTCCGTAGCGGGCTCCTACAATGAGCAGTTCTTC.

This clonotype was detected a few times. This chain connects TRBV7-3 to TRBJ1-2; 10 nucleotides match TRBD1. The CDR3 length is 16 residues. Looked up from germline, CDR1 is SGHTA and CDR2 is FQGTGA. J was trimmed by 0 bases and V by 3 bases; bases with no gene match: 4. CDR3 coding DNA: TGTGCCAGCAGCTTGGCCGGGACAGGGGCTAACTATGGCTACACCTTC. Its protein product is CASSLAGTGANYGYTF.

V is TRBV15 and J is TRBJ1-2; unclear D gene. V gave up 6 bases and J gave up 2 bases, with 16 bases separating them. CDR1 LNHNV and CDR2 YYDKDF come from the germline V gene (reference sequence). CDR3 size: 15 residues. The CDR3 region has the DNA TGTGCCACCAGAATGGAGGGCCGATCCAACTATGGCTACACCTTC. It encodes CATRMEGRSNYGYTF.

Comment on this clonotype: A read error may produce the germline difference seen at one junction end. V usage is TRBV4-2 and J usage is TRBJ2-3, with 7 bases identical to TRBD1. Per the germline V gene, CDR1 is LGHNA and CDR2 is YNFKEQ. The CDR3 totals 15 residues. The chain's CDR3 is CASNQEGGSTDTQYF. As DNA, the CDR3 is TGTGCCAGCAACCAAGAAGGGGGCAGCACAGATACGCAGTATTTT.

The chain recombines TRBV3-1 with TRBJ1-2, with D perhaps TRBD1 (6 bases). Germline CDR1 is LGHDT and CDR2 is YNNKEL (reference sequence). CDR3 length: 13 residues. The V end was cut by 7 bases, the J end by 8 bases, with 17 bases between. The CDR3 nucleotides are TGTGCCAGCACCCCAACAGGGAGTTGGGGCTACACCTTC. Translating gives CASTPTGSWGYTF.

The chain employs TRBV27 and TRBJ2-6; 9 nucleotides align to TRBD1. The V gene end was trimmed by 5 bases and the J gene end by 0 bases; junction bases not matched to a gene: 8. Germline values: CDR1 MNHEY, CDR2 SMNVEV (reference sequence). The CDR3 spans 18 residues. The CDR3 nucleotides are TGTGCCAGCAGTCCTTTTACAGGGGGCTTCTCTGGGGCCAACGTCCTGACTTTC. Its protein is CASSPFTGGFSGANVLTF.

This clonotype was detected many times. V gene TRBV20-1 combines with J gene TRBJ2-1; D may be TRBD2 (6 bases). V was shortened by 5 bases and J by 2 bases, with 13 bases between the two germline ends. Germline CDR1 DFQATT, CDR2 SNEGSKA (reference sequence). CDR3 length: 14 residues. CDR3 region: CSALTSDAYNEQFF. The DNA of the CDR3 is TGCAGTGCTTTGACTAGTGACGCCTACAATGAGCAGTTCTTC.

V and J are TRBV10-3 and TRBJ1-2; possibly TRBD1 for D (6 bases). The CDR3 is 16 residues long. Deletions cut 1 base from V and 2 bases from J, with 14 bases between. Looked up from germline, CDR1 is ENHRY and CDR2 is SYGVKD. The CDR3 DNA sequence: TGTGCCATCAGTGAGTTGGCAGGGGAACCCAACTATGGCTACACCTTC. As protein: CAISELAGEPNYGYTF.

This chain joins TRBV28 and TRBJ2-3, with TRBD2 matching 13 bases. The CDR3 is made up of 17 amino acids. The germline gives CDR1 MDHEN, CDR2 SYDVKM. V was clipped by 6 bases and J by 0 bases; unmatched bases: 6. DNA for the CDR3: TGTGCCAGCAGGCAACCGGGACTAGCGGGGAGCACAGATACGCAGTATTTT. Amino acids: CASRQPGLAGSTDTQYF.